The 26 T cell receptor beta chains presented below share a single source sample, sequenced in a study of shared clonotypes between healthy human individuals. Naive CD8 cells lacked CD45RO and underwent positive selection for CCR7, leaving out terminally differentiated effector memory CD45RA+ cells. The protocol was immunoSEQ multiplex PCR, while the TCRdb copy is restricted to in-frame clones and leaves out a portion. The table shows under 1 million clones, with approximately 92% occurring only once. Sequenced material: naive CD8+ T cells sorted from blood. The receptors originated from a man aged 25-45 years in good health.

The CDR3 DNA follows: TGCGCCAGCCGATCCGGGACTAGCGGGACGAATGAGCAGTTCTTC. Translated: CASRSGTSGTNEQFF. The chain employs TRBV5-1 and TRBJ2-1, with 13 bases matching TRBD2. The length of the CDR3 is 15 residues. The germline gives CDR1 SGHRS, CDR2 YFSETQ. V gave up 7 bases and J gave up 7 bases; unmatched junction bases: 8.

This chain joins TRBV19 and TRBJ2-3, with D perhaps TRBD1 or TRBD2 (5 bases each). Germline-derived CDR1 and CDR2 are LNHDA and SQIVND (reference sequence). The CDR3 loop spans 13 amino acids. Deletions cut 10 bases from V and 1 base from J, with 12 bases between. The CDR3 nucleotides are TGTGCCAATGCGCAGGGACGCACAGATACGCAGTATTTT. The encoded protein is CANAQGRTDTQYF.

V usage is TRBV2 and J usage is TRBJ1-1; D remains unclear. V dropped 2 bases and J dropped 4 bases, with 8 bases sitting between them. The CDR3 sequence is 13 residues long. CDR1 and CDR2 from the germline V gene are SNHLY and FYNNEI. The CDR3 DNA sequence: TGTGCCAGCAGTGAATTTGACCCCACTGAAGCTTTCTTT. As protein: CASSEFDPTEAFF.

The rearrangement joins TRBV7-9 to TRBJ2-7; D uncertain. With 5 bases removed from V and 4 bases from J, the gap between germline ends came to 12 bases. This CDR3 has 13 residues. CDR1 is SEHNR and CDR2 is FQNEAQ in the germline V gene (reference sequence). The CDR3 bases are TGTGCCAGCAGCACTACCAATGAGTACGAGCAGTACTTC. Residues: CASSTTNEYEQYF.

The rearrangement uses TRBV7-9 and TRBJ2-7; 10 bases fit TRBD2. This CDR3 contains 15 residues. Losses at the gene ends were 6 bases for V and 3 bases for J; bases not matched to a gene: 8. The germline V gene encodes CDR1 SEHNR and CDR2 FQNEAQ (reference sequence). In DNA, the CDR3 is TGTGCCAGCAGTCTAACTAGCGGGATAATCTACGAGCAGTACTTC. Translated, it gives CASSLTSGIIYEQYF.

The chain uses TRBV19 and TRBJ2-2, with 9 bases fitting TRBD2. V lost 3 bases, J lost 3 bases, and 2 bases stayed unmatched. From germline, CDR1 is LNHDA and CDR2 SQIVND (reference sequence). The CDR3 runs 15 residues. CDR3 sequence: CASSIAGGYTGELFF. The CDR3 DNA reads TGTGCCAGTAGTATCGCGGGAGGGTACACCGGGGAGCTGTTTTTT.

The chain employs TRBV2 and TRBJ2-3; TRBD2 is a possible D gene (7 bases). Germline V gene data show CDR1 as SNHLY and CDR2 as FYNNEI. CDR3 length: 15 residues. Trimming removed 10 bases from V and 4 bases from J, with 21 bases in between. The CDR3 loop is CATGEGAGDPDTQYF. The CDR3 DNA follows: TGTGCCACAGGGGAGGGCGCGGGAGACCCAGATACGCAGTATTTT.

Turning to this clone: The sample carries other DNA sequences with the same CDR3. The chain employs TRBV7-8 and TRBJ2-3, with TRBD2 matching 13 bases. The CDR3 has 15 amino acids. J lost 4 bases, V lost 5 bases, and 3 bases had no gene match. Germline CDR1 reads SGHVS; CDR2 reads FQNEAQ. This CDR3 is CASSLTSGRADTQYF. In nucleotides, the CDR3 is TGTGCCAGCAGCCTAACTAGCGGGAGGGCAGATACGCAGTATTTT.

This chain joins TRBV15 and TRBJ1-2; D not resolved. There are 14 residues in the CDR3. Deletions cut 2 bases from V and 5 bases from J, with 12 bases between. In germline, CDR1 is LNHNV, CDR2 YYDKDF (reference sequence). The CDR3 DNA is TGTGCCACCAGCAGACCAGGAGTCGATTATGGCTACACCTTC. Its protein product is CATSRPGVDYGYTF.

The genes are TRBV6-6 and TRBJ2-1; TRBD2 might be the D (5 bases). V was clipped by 5 bases and J by 0 bases, with 14 bases between them. CDR3 length equals 16 residues. The germline gives CDR1 MNHNY, CDR2 SVGAGI (reference sequence). The CDR3 DNA sequence: TGTGCCAGCAGTAATCTAGCTGAGGCCTCCTACAATGAGCAGTTCTTC. Residues: CASSNLAEASYNEQFF.

CDR3 DNA: TGTGCCAGCAGCCCGACAGGGGACTATGCAACTAATGAAAAACTGTTTTTT. It specifies CASSPTGDYATNEKLFF. The rearrangement uses TRBV7-9 and TRBJ1-4, with 8 bases lining up with TRBD1. Germline trimming cut 5 bases from V and 0 bases from J; bases unmatched to any gene: 8. This CDR3 contains 17 residues. Germline V gene sequence: CDR1 SEHNR, CDR2 FQNEAQ (reference sequence).

The gene calls are TRBV7-9 and TRBJ2-7; no clear D gene. The germline CDR1 and CDR2 sequences are SEHNR and FQNEAQ (reference sequence). V was clipped by 11 bases and J by 5 bases, with 19 bases between them. CDR3 length equals 13 residues. CDR3: CALTHFPNNEQYF. The CDR3, as DNA: TGTGCCCTTACCCATTTCCCGAACAACGAGCAGTACTTC.

The chain has TRBV6-5 and TRBJ1-2; 7 positions agree with TRBD1. Germline CDR1 and CDR2: MNHEY and SVGAGI. The CDR3 runs 15 residues. Trimming removed 0 bases from V and 8 bases from J; junction bases left unmatched: 9. In DNA, the CDR3 is TGTGCCAGCAGTTACTCACAGGGGCCTATCTGGGGCTACACCTTC. Its translation is CASSYSQGPIWGYTF.

V usage is TRBV4-2 and J usage is TRBJ1-1; D uncertain. CDR3 size: 12 residues. Germline CDR1 LGHNA, CDR2 YNFKEQ. Trimming took off 8 bases at V and 2 bases at J, with 9 bases between the two ends. CDR3 bases: TGTGCCAGCCAAAGTGGAAACACTGAAGCTTTCTTT. This codes for CASQSGNTEAFF.

This chain connects TRBV6-6 to TRBJ2-7, with D perhaps assigned TRBD1 or TRBD2 (5 bases each). The CDR3 is 12 amino acids. The germline V gene has CDR1 MNHNY and CDR2 SVGAGI (reference sequence). Trimming took 8 bases from V and 4 from J, leaving 12 bases between them. The CDR3 sequence: CASRDLGYEQYF. Written as DNA, the CDR3 is TGTGCCAGCCGGGACCTCGGGTACGAGCAGTACTTC.

The chain combines TRBV4-1 with TRBJ2-3; the D is unclear. Trimming pared 0 bases from V and 3 bases from J, leaving 19 bases between. The germline gives CDR1 MGHRA, CDR2 YSYEKL. CDR3 size: 18 residues. The DNA for the CDR3 is TGCGCCAGCAGCCAAGATGAACTGGCCCACCTAAGGACAGATACGCAGTATTTT. This gives the protein CASSQDELAHLRTDTQYF.

The rearrangement uses TRBV7-8 and TRBJ2-2, with D possibly being TRBD1 or TRBD2 (5 bases each). The germline V gene encodes CDR1 SGHVS and CDR2 FQNEAQ. V gave up 3 bases and J gave up 5 bases, with 10 bases separating them. This CDR3 is 14 amino acids long. This chain's CDR3 is CASSFGATTGELFF. The CDR3 nucleotides read TGTGCCAGCAGCTTCGGGGCTACAACCGGGGAGCTGTTTTTT.

This clone was seen once. The chain links TRBV25-1 to TRBJ2-7; D possibly corresponds to TRBD1 (6 bases). The V and J ends lost 8 bases and 4 bases respectively, with 15 bases between them. This CDR3 comprises 13 residues. Germline CDR1 is MGHDK and CDR2 is SYGVNS. CDR3 coding DNA: TGTGCCAGCCAGGGGAGACTTACTTACGAGCAGTACTTC. It specifies CASQGRLTYEQYF.

The chain uses TRBV29-1 and TRBJ1-4; weak D call: TRBD1 (6 bases). The CDR3 contains 15 residues. Germline V gene lookup returns CDR1 SQVTM and CDR2 ANQGSEA. Trimming took off 7 bases at V and 1 base at J, with 16 bases between the two ends. The CDR3 protein is CSAAGETGTNEKLFF. In nucleotides, the CDR3 is TGCAGCGCGGCTGGGGAGACAGGAACTAATGAAAAACTGTTTTTT.

The rearrangement joins TRBV4-2 to TRBJ2-7; 9 nucleotides match TRBD2. J lost 3 bases, V lost 1 base, and 4 bases had no gene match. The CDR3 is made up of 15 amino acids. CDR1 is LGHNA and CDR2 is YNFKEQ in the germline V gene. This CDR3 reads CASSQALAGSYEQYF. The CDR3 DNA follows: TGTGCCAGCAGCCAAGCCCTAGCGGGGAGCTACGAGCAGTACTTC.

The gene calls are TRBV7-3 and TRBJ2-2; 7 bases are shared with TRBD1. This CDR3 region has 14 residues. The trim removed 5 bases at V and 2 bases at J, leaving 2 bases unmatched. Germline assignment: CDR1 SGHTA and CDR2 FQGTGA. CDR3: CASSGDRNTGELFF. The CDR3, as DNA: TGTGCCAGCAGCGGGGACAGAAACACCGGGGAGCTGTTTTTT. Full variable domain (missing parts from reference TRBV7-3 and TRBJ2-2): GAGVSQTPSNKVTEKGKYVELRCDPISGHTALYWYRQSLGQGPEFLIYFQGTGAADDSGLPNDRFFAVRPEGSVSTLKIQRTERGDSAVYLCASSGDRNTGELFFGEGSRLTVL.

This clone was detected only a few times. This chain connects TRBV4-3 to TRBJ1-2; 8 nucleotides align to TRBD1. The V gene's germline CDR1 is LGHNA and CDR2 YSLEER. This CDR3 contains 14 residues. V lost 3 bases, J lost 7 bases, and 7 bases stayed unmatched. CDR3 bases: TGCGCCAGCAGCCAGGAGACAGGGGCGCTTGGCTACACCTTC. This codes for CASSQETGALGYTF.

This chain joins TRBV4-1 and TRBJ2-7; 13 positions agree with TRBD2. V lost 0 bases, J lost 4 bases, and 0 bases stayed unmatched. CDR1 and CDR2 from the germline V gene are MGHRA and YSYEKL. There are 15 residues in the CDR3. CDR3 bases: TGCGCCAGCAGCCAAGAGGGACTAGCGGGATACGAGCAGTACTTC. Translation: CASSQEGLAGYEQYF.

Of note for this clone: At one end, the junction sequence differs from germline, possibly due to a read error. The chain uses TRBV9 and TRBJ1-1; D gene unclear. There are 12 residues in the CDR3. Germline V gene data show CDR1 as SGDLS and CDR2 as YYNGEE. CDR3 coding DNA: TGTGCCAGCAGCGTAAGGGCCTCTGAGGCTTTCTTT. It yields the protein CASSVRASEAFF.

The table lists this clone with a few counts. The CDR3 nucleotides are TGTGCCAGCTCACCATTTGACAGCTACAATGAGCAGTTCTTC. It specifies CASSPFDSYNEQFF. V and J are TRBV18 and TRBJ2-1, with a possible D match to TRBD1 (5 bases). The germline gives CDR1 KGHSH, CDR2 LQKENI. V was clipped by 2 bases and J by 3 bases, with 8 bases between them. The CDR3 sequence is 14 residues long.

V is TRBV9 and J is TRBJ2-1; the D call may be TRBD1 or TRBD2 (5 bases each). Trimming removed 0 bases at V and 8 bases at J, with 15 bases between. Germline V gene sequence: CDR1 SGDLS, CDR2 YYNGEE. The CDR3 loop spans 15 amino acids. CDR3 residues: CASSVGGVNYDEQFF. The CDR3 nucleotides read TGTGCCAGCAGCGTAGGAGGGGTGAATTATGATGAGCAGTTCTTC. The full variable domain, in which reference TRBV9 and TRBJ2-1 provide the parts outside the CDR3, is DSGVTQTPKHLITATGQRVTLRCSPRSGDLSVYWYQQSLDQGLQFLIQYYNGEERAKGNILERFSAQQFPDLHSELNLSSLELGDSALYFCASSVGGVNYDEQFFGPGTRLTVL.